This T cell receptor (beta chain) originates from a study of T cell responses to AZD1222 COVID-19 vaccine. Sequenced by immunoSEQ multiplex PCR; TCRdb stores in-frame clones only, minus some. Of 100,000 to 150,000 clones in the sample, roughly 88% were seen once. The length of the CDR3 is 16 residues. The V gene's germline CDR1 is SGHRS and CDR2 YFSETQ. V was cut by 0 bases and J by 3 bases, with 13 bases left in between. This TCR came from an adult who received the AZD1222 COVID-19 vaccine. The chain carries TRBV5-1 and TRBJ2-4, with no clear D. Source: peripheral blood, taken 28 days after the second AZD1222 dose. The CDR3 loop reads CASSLDGFRGKNIQYF. CDR3 bases: TGCGCCAGCAGCTTGGACGGGTTTCGAGGCAAAAACATTCAGTACTTC.